The sequence of this T cell receptor beta chain was determined in a study of T cells in Graves' hyperthyroidism and ophthalmopathy. Study observations and caveats: Expanded thyroid clonotypes (above 0.001) were mostly also found in blood.

This clonotype showed up many times. The target antigen is unknown. Amplified regions were TCR beta CDR3 sequences from RNA transcripts. A set of HTBI primers served as the primers for a first-round RT-PCR of the TCR CDR3. MiXCR, applied by TCRdb to the multiplex PCR reads, yields one record per CDR3 protein. The sample records 350,000 or so distinct CDR3 sequences, 18% being singletons. Among ophthalmopathy patients, the Clinical Activity Score reached at least 3, the NOSPECS grade reached at least 4, and duration remained under 3 months. Any patient presenting with uncontrolled infection, other autoimmune disease, pregnancy or lactation was left out. On the basis of clinical symptoms, serum thyroxine and TRAb, thyroid ultrasound and orbital computed tomography, diagnoses were made. Germline V gene sequence: CDR1 PRHDT, CDR2 FYEKMQ (reference sequence). The trim removed 5 bases at V and 4 bases at J, leaving 6 bases unmatched. CDR3 length: 14 amino acids.

This chain joins TRBV13 and TRBJ1-1; TRBD1 aligns across 8 bases. The sequence came from a woman aged 35 to 49 with Graves' ophthalmopathy. The specimen was blood. CDR3 coding DNA: TGTGCCAGCAGCCTCTTAACAGGGGGCACTGAAGCTTTCTTT. This codes for CASSLLTGGTEAFF.